This T cell receptor beta chain is drawn from a study of early T cells in non-severe SARS-CoV-2 infection. This clonotype was seen repeatedly, ten times or more. Individual cDNA molecules were tagged with unique molecular identifiers, the study reported. In TCRdb, the 5' RACE reads were re-called with MiXCR into one record per CDR3 protein. The table lists 90,000 to 120,000 distinct CDR3 sequences, about 12% of them singletons. The sample taken for sequencing was whole blood. The receptor comes from an adult who was a healthcare worker with PCR-confirmed SARS-CoV-2 infection or an uninfected control (not recorded which).

CDR3 residues: CASSFGPYQPQHF. As DNA, the CDR3 is TGTGCCAGCAGTTTCGGGCCGTATCAGCCCCAGCATTTT. The chain recombines TRBV6-6 with TRBJ1-5, with D hard to call. Germline values: CDR1 MNHNY, CDR2 SVGAGI (reference sequence). V gave up 4 bases and J gave up 5 bases, with 9 bases separating them. This CDR3 region has 13 residues.